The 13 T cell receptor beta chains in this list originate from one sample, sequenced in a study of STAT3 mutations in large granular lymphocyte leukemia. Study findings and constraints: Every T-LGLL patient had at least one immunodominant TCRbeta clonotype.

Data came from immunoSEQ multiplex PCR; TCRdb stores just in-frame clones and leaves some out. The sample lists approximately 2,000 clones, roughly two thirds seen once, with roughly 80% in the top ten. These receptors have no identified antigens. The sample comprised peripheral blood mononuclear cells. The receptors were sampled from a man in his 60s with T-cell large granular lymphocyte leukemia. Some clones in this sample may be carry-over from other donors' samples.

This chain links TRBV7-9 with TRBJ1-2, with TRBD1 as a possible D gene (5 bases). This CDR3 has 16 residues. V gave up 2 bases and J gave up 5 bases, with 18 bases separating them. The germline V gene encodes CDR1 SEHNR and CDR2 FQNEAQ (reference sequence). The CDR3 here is CASSLKPGGTGYGYTF. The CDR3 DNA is TGTGCCAGCAGCTTAAAACCCGGGGGGACGGGGTATGGCTACACCTTC. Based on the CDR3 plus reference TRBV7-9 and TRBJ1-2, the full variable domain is DTGVSQNPRHKITKRGQNVTFRCDPISEHNRLYWYRQTLGQGPEFLTYFQNEAQLEKSRLLSDRFSAERPKGSFSTLEIQRTEQGDSAMYLCASSLKPGGTGYGYTFGSGTRLTVV.

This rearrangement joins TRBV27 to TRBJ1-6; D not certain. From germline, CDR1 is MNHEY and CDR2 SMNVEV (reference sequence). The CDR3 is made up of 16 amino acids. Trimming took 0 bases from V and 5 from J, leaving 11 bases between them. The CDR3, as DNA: TGTGCCAGCAGTTTATCGCTCAGCAGCCATAATTCACCCCTCCACTTT. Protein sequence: CASSLSLSSHNSPLHF.

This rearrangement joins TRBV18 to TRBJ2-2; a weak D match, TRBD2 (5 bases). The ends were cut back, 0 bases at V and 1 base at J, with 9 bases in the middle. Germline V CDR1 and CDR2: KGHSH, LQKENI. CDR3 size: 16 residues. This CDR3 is CASSPPTGMNTGELFF. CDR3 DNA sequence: TGTGCCAGCTCACCACCGACGGGGATGAACACCGGGGAGCTGTTTTTT.

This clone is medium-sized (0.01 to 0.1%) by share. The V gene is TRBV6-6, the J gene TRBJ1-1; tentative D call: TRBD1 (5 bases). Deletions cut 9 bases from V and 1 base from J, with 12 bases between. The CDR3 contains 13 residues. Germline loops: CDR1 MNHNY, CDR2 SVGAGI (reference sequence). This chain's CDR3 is CASKRGANTEAFF. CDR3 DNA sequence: TGTGCCAGTAAAAGGGGAGCGAACACTGAAGCTTTCTTT.

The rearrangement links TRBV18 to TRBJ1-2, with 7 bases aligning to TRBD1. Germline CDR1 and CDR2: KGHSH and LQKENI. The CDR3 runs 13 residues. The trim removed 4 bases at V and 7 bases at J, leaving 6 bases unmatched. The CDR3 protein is CASSLGQARGYTF. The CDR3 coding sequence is TGTGCCAGCTCACTCGGACAGGCCCGTGGCTACACCTTC.

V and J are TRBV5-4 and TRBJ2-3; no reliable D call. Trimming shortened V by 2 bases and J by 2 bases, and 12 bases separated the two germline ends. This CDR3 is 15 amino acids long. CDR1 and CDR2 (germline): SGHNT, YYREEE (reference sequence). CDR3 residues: CASSLGLDPTDTQYF. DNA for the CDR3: TGTGCCAGCAGCTTAGGGCTAGACCCCACAGATACGCAGTATTTT.

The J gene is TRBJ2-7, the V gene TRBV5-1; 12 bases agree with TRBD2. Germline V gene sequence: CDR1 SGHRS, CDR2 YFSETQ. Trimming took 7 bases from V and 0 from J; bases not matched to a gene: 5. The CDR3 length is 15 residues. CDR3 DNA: TGCGCCAGCCGGACTAGCGGGGTCCTCTCCTACGAGCAGTACTTC. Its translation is CASRTSGVLSYEQYF.

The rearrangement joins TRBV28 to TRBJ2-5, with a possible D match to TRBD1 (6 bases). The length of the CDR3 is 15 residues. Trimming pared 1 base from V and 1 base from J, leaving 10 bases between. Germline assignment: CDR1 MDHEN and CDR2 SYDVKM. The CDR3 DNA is TGTGCCAGCAGTTTATCCCCAGGGGCCCAAGAGACCCAGTACTTC. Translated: CASSLSPGAQETQYF.

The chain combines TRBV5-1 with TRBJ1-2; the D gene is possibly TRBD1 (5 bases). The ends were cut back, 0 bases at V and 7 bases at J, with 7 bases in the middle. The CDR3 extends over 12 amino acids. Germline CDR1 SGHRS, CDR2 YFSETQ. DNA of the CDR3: TGCGCCAGCAGCTTGGAGGGGCTTGGCTACACCTTC. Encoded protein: CASSLEGLGYTF. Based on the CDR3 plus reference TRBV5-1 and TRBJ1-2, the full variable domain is KAGVTQTPRYLIKTRGQQVTLSCSPISGHRSVSWYQQTPGQGLQFLFEYFSETQRNKGNFPGRFSGRQFSNSRSEMNVSTLELGDSALYLCASSLEGLGYTFGSGTRLTVV.

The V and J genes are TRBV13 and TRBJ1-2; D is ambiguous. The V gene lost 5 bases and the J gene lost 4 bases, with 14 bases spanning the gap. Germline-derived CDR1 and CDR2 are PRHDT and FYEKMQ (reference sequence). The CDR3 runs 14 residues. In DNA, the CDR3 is TGTGCCAGCAGCCTCGAGCCCCGACTCTATGGCTACACCTTC. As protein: CASSLEPRLYGYTF.

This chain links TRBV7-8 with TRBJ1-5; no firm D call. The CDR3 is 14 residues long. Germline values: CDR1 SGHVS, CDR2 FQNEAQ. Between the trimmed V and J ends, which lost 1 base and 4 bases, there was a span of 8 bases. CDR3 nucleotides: TGTGCCAGCAGCTTAGGGCAGGTAAATCAGCCCCAGCATTTT. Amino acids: CASSLGQVNQPQHF.

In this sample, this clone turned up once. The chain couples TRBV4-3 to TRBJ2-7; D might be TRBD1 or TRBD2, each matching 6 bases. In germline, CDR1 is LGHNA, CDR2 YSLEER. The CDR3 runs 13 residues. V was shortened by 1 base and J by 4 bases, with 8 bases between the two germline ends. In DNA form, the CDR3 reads TGCGCCAGCAGCCAAGGGGGGGCTTACGAGCAGTACTTC. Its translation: CASSQGGAYEQYF.

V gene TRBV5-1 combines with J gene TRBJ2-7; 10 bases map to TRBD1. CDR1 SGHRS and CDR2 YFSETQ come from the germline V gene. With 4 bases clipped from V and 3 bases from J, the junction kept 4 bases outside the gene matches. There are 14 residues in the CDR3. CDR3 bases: TGCGCCAGCAGCCCCGGGGACAGGGGCTACGAGCAGTACTTC. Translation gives CASSPGDRGYEQYF.